A selection of T cell receptor beta chains follows, all from one sample in a study of T cell repertoires in aging, cancer and after chemotherapy. TCRdb processed the multiplex PCR reads anew with MiXCR; each CDR3 protein has one entry. The table has approximately 3,000 distinct CDR3 sequences, approximately 42% seen once. The sequenced sample consisted of blood. These receptors were obtained from a human donor with a blood cancer. Both conserved end residues are part of each CDR3. D genes are given only for firm matches. The listing skips clone size in some rows; elsewhere it reads once, few, many or a size class.

V gene	J gene	clone size	D gene	CDR3 protein	CDR3 DNA
TRBV5-6	TRBJ1-2	NA	NA	CASSLRTDNYGYTF	TGTGCCAGCAGCCTAAGGACAGATAACTATGGCTACACCTTC
TRBV5-6	TRBJ1-2	NA	NA	CASSSLPVYGYTF	TGTGCCAGCAGCTCCCTACCAGTCTATGGCTACACCTTC
TRBV19	TRBJ2-1	few	TRBD1	CASSTGQGSNNEQFF	TGTGCCAGTAGTACGGGACAGGGGTCTAACAATGAGCAGTTCTTC
TRBV12-3/TRBV12-4	TRBJ1-2	few	NA	CASTQRWDRSYGYTF	TGTGCCAGCACCCAGAGGTGGGATAGAAGCTATGGCTACACCTTC
TRBV20-1	TRBJ1-1	few	NA	CSARAGGTEAFF	TGCAGTGCTAGAGCGGGAGGAACTGAAGCTTTCTTT
TRBV6-5	TRBJ2-5	few	NA	CASSYLLGGEETQYF	TGTGCCAGCAGTTACCTCCTAGGAGGGGAAGAGACCCAGTACTTC
TRBV19	TRBJ2-1	few	NA	CASGTAGNEQFF	TGTGCCAGTGGGACGGCCGGGAATGAGCAGTTCTTC
TRBV12-3/TRBV12-4	TRBJ2-5	once	TRBD2	CASRLGLAETQYF	TGTGCCAGCAGGCTCGGACTAGCGGAGACCCAGTACTTC
TRBV30	TRBJ2-5	medium-sized	NA	CAWGRGLQETQYF	TGTGCCTGGGGGCGTGGACTGCAAGAGACCCAGTACTTC
TRBV4-3	TRBJ2-7	large	NA	CASSQAPGRASDEQYF	TGCGCCAGCAGCCAAGCCCCGGGACGGGCCTCCGACGAGCAGTACTTC
TRBV5-6	TRBJ2-1	NA	NA	CASSFGSREQFF	TGTGCCAGCAGCTTTGGGTCTCGGGAGCAGTTCTTC
TRBV7-9	TRBJ2-5	NA	NA	CASSPYPRAYQETQYF	TGTGCCAGCAGCCCTTATCCGCGCGCGTACCAAGAGACCCAGTACTTC